This T cell receptor beta chain was sequenced during a study of blood T cell repertoires in COVID-19. Study-wide context: Sites across the United States, Italy and Spain contributed samples from acute and convalescent COVID-19. T cells, B-cell-depleted T cells, or PBMCs provided the cDNA or gDNA that served as material.

With 6 bases removed from V and 2 bases from J, the gap between germline ends came to 18 bases. The CDR3 covers 16 residues. CDR1 is SGDLS, CDR2 YYNGEE, per germline. Profiled with immunoSEQ multiplex PCR; TCRdb holds only in-frame clones, not every one. The sample has nearly 85,000 clones, around four fifths seen once. The sample consisted of peripheral blood. This sequence originates from a woman aged 60-70 years with acute or convalescent COVID-19. The chain uses TRBV9 and TRBJ1-3; TRBD1 is a possible D gene (5 bases). The CDR3 DNA reads as TGTGCCAGCAACGTTGGAGGGACTGGAGCTGGAAACACCATATATTTT. As protein: CASNVGGTGAGNTIYF.